Listed below are T cell receptor beta chains from one sample, sequenced in a study of T cell changes during pregnancy in multiple sclerosis. The table came from immunoSEQ multiplex PCR; TCRdb's copy has only in-frame clones and leaves some out. The repertoire consists of approximately 60,000 clones, with under 95% occurring once and the leading ten covering 3.5%. Source: CD8+ T cells from peripheral blood mononuclear cells, taken in the third trimester of pregnancy. These receptors all stem from a female donor with multiple sclerosis, enrolled in a pregnancy study. CDR3s include the opening cysteine and the closing phenylalanine or tryptophan. Each record gives: D gene, clone size, V gene, J gene, CDR3 protein, CDR3 DNA. The D gene is left open where the match is weak. Clone sizes are given selectively: once, few, many, or a class where the clone is expanded.

-	-	TRBV19	TRBJ2-6	CASSIERGTPSTGANVLTF	TGTGCCAGTAGTATAGAACGGGGGACCCCTAGTACTGGGGCCAACGTCCTGACTTTC
TRBD2	-	TRBV9	TRBJ2-7	CASSASGRADEQYF	TGTGCCAGCAGCGCTAGCGGGAGGGCGGACGAGCAGTACTTC
TRBD2	-	TRBV7-2	TRBJ2-1	CASSFLAGPPQGEQFF	TGTGCCAGCAGCTTCCTAGCGGGACCCCCACAGGGTGAGCAGTTCTTC
-	-	TRBV2	TRBJ2-2	CASSETQGWPGELFF	TGTGCCAGCAGTGAAACCCAGGGGTGGCCCGGGGAGCTGTTTTTT
-	few	TRBV5-1	TRBJ1-1	CASSLLDRNTEAFF	TGCGCCAGCAGCTTGCTGGACAGGAACACTGAAGCTTTCTTT
TRBD2	-	TRBV27	TRBJ2-3	CASSPVAGGVGDTQYF	TGTGCCAGCAGTCCCGTAGCGGGAGGGGTTGGAGATACGCAGTATTTT
TRBD1	-	TRBV6-5	TRBJ1-6	CASSRDRGHSPLHF	TGTGCCAGCAGCAGGGACAGGGGTCACTCACCCCTCCACTTT
-	-	TRBV4-2	TRBJ2-1	CASSQYPQDEQFF	TGTGCCAGCAGCCAATACCCCCAGGATGAGCAGTTCTTC
-	-	TRBV28	TRBJ2-7	CASSLFSSLDDLASREQYF	TGTGCCAGCAGTTTATTCTCCAGTCTTGACGATCTAGCCTCCCGCGAGCAGTACTTC
TRBD2	-	TRBV19	TRBJ2-1	CASSMSGRLRMYNEQFF	TGTGCCAGTAGTATGAGCGGGAGGCTCCGTATGTACAATGAGCAGTTCTTC
TRBD2	-	TRBV14	TRBJ2-5	CASSQDRLAGGETQYF	TGTGCCAGCAGCCAAGATAGATTAGCGGGAGGAGAGACCCAGTACTTC
TRBD2	-	TRBV13	TRBJ2-7	CASSLAGTTAKYEQYF	TGTGCCAGCAGCTTAGCCGGGACTACCGCGAAGTACGAGCAGTACTTC
TRBD1	-	TRBV11-3	TRBJ2-3	CASSNGQGTDTQYF	TGTGCCAGCAGCAATGGACAGGGCACAGATACGCAGTATTTT
-	-	TRBV30	TRBJ1-1	CAWRQMNTEAFF	TGTGCCTGGAGACAGATGAACACTGAAGCTTTCTTT
TRBD2	-	TRBV13	TRBJ2-1	CASSSPHSGRISEQFF	TGTGCCAGCAGCTCACCGCATAGCGGGAGAATAAGTGAGCAGTTCTTC
TRBD2	-	TRBV4-1	TRBJ2-2	CASSQDPLAAFNTGELFF	TGCGCCAGCAGCCAAGATCCACTAGCGGCTTTTAACACCGGGGAGCTGTTTTTT
-	few	TRBV4-3	TRBJ2-7	CASSQAVGHPYEQYF	TGCGCCAGCAGCCAAGCAGTGGGACACCCCTACGAGCAGTACTTC
TRBD1	-	TRBV5-1	TRBJ2-4	CASSSTGGRAKNIQYF	TGCGCCAGCAGCTCTACAGGGGGTCGCGCCAAAAACATTCAGTACTTC
TRBD2	-	TRBV7-9	TRBJ2-7	CASSLGLAPTYEQYF	TGTGCCAGCAGCTTAGGACTAGCGCCAACCTACGAGCAGTACTTC
TRBD2	-	TRBV29-1	TRBJ2-7	CSVEEGTSGTYEQYF	TGCAGCGTTGAAGAGGGGACTAGCGGGACCTACGAGCAGTACTTC
-	-	TRBV10-3	TRBJ2-7	CAISDLAGPNEQYF	TGTGCCATCAGTGATTTGGCAGGTCCTAACGAGCAGTACTTC
TRBD1	-	TRBV28	TRBJ2-2	CASSLDRARVGELFF	TGTGCCAGCAGTTTGGACAGGGCCCGGGTCGGGGAGCTGTTTTTT
TRBD2	few	TRBV6-6	TRBJ2-7	CASSLAGARDYEQYF	TGTGCCAGCAGTTTGGCGGGAGCCCGCGACTACGAGCAGTACTTC
TRBD2	-	TRBV6-1	TRBJ2-3	CASSEGLGGPTDTQYF	TGTGCCAGCAGTGAAGGACTGGGAGGGCCCACAGATACGCAGTATTTT
-	-	TRBV7-9	TRBJ2-7	CASSLDPQDEQYF	TGTGCCAGCAGCTTAGACCCCCAGGACGAGCAGTACTTC
-	-	TRBV13	TRBJ1-1	CASSLRQNTEGAFF	TGTGCCAGCAGCTTACGGCAAAACACAGAGGGTGCTTTCTTT
-	-	TRBV4-1	TRBJ1-4	CASSQAVTSSTNEKLFF	TGCGCCAGCAGCCAAGCTGTTACATCCTCGACTAATGAAAAACTGTTTTTT
-	-	TRBV9	TRBJ1-1	CASSVGGGSEAFF	TGTGCCAGCAGCGTGGGGGGGGGCTCTGAAGCTTTCTTT
TRBD2	-	TRBV7-6	TRBJ2-3	CASSLIAGGSSDTQYF	TGTGCCAGCAGCTTGATAGCGGGAGGTAGCTCAGATACGCAGTATTTT
TRBD1	-	TRBV2	TRBJ2-1	CASTFGTGGDEQFF	TGTGCCAGCACATTCGGGACAGGGGGCGATGAGCAGTTCTTC
TRBD1	-	TRBV25-1	TRBJ2-7	CASSERTGPAYEQYF	TGTGCCAGCAGTGAGCGGACAGGGCCTGCCTACGAGCAGTACTTC
-	-	TRBV18	TRBJ2-5	CASSPKRREQDQETQYF	TGTGCCAGCTCACCAAAACGAAGGGAGCAGGACCAAGAGACCCAGTACTTC
-	-	TRBV19	TRBJ1-4	CASSNGAGPEKLFF	TGTGCCAGTAGTAATGGGGCAGGCCCAGAAAAACTGTTTTTT
-	-	TRBV11-2	TRBJ2-7	CASRMGARTYEQYF	TGTGCCAGCCGAATGGGGGCTCGGACCTACGAGCAGTACTTC
-	-	TRBV7-3	TRBJ1-2	CASSLRGRGREGGYTF	TGTGCCAGCAGCTTAAGGGGCAGGGGAAGGGAGGGTGGCTACACCTTC
-	-	TRBV5-4	TRBJ2-7	CASSLVQETTYEQYF	TGTGCCAGCAGCTTGGTTCAGGAGACTACTTACGAGCAGTACTTC
-	-	TRBV5-4	TRBJ2-3	CASSLYTDTQYF	TGTGCCAGCAGTCTGTACACAGATACGCAGTATTTT
-	-	TRBV27	TRBJ1-4	CASSSSTNEKLFF	TGTGCCAGCAGTTCCAGTACTAATGAAAAACTGTTTTTT
-	-	TRBV19	TRBJ2-1	CASSSGGNEQFF	TGTGCCAGTAGTTCGGGTGGGAATGAGCAGTTCTTC
-	-	TRBV27	TRBJ2-3	CASSVLDRSTDTQYF	TGTGCCAGCAGTGTCTTGGACAGAAGCACAGATACGCAGTATTTT
TRBD2	-	TRBV5-1	TRBJ2-5	CASSAGIAGGDQETQYF	TGCGCCAGCAGTGCGGGAATAGCGGGGGGGGACCAAGAGACCCAGTACTTC
TRBD1	once	TRBV4-3	TRBJ2-7	CASSQEETGSYEQYF	TGCGCCAGCAGCCAAGAAGAGACAGGGTCCTACGAGCAGTACTTC
TRBD1	-	TRBV5-1	TRBJ2-5	CASSLLGTGKETQYF	TGCGCCAGCAGCTTGCTGGGGACAGGGAAAGAGACCCAGTACTTC
-	-	TRBV10-1	TRBJ2-7	CASSPGGGAAYEQYF	TGCGCCAGCAGTCCCGGAGGCGGGGCTGCCTACGAGCAGTACTTC
-	-	TRBV4-1	TRBJ2-5	CASSQVPGVGGETQYF	TGCGCCAGCAGCCAAGTCCCCGGGGTTGGAGGAGAGACCCAGTACTTC
TRBD2	-	TRBV27	TRBJ2-1	CASSSPRLAGELGHNEQFF	TGTGCCAGCAGTTCTCCACGACTAGCGGGAGAGTTGGGTCACAATGAGCAGTTCTTC
-	-	TRBV18	TRBJ2-7	CASSPKRGLPVPEQYF	TGTGCCAGCTCACCGAAAAGGGGACTGCCCGTGCCCGAGCAGTACTTC
TRBD1	-	TRBV6-6	TRBJ2-7	CASNGQDSSYEQYF	TGTGCCAGCAACGGACAGGACAGTTCCTACGAGCAGTACTTC
-	-	TRBV21-1	TRBJ1-1	CASGQVVTEAFF	TGTGCCAGCGGACAGGTGGTCACTGAAGCTTTCTTT